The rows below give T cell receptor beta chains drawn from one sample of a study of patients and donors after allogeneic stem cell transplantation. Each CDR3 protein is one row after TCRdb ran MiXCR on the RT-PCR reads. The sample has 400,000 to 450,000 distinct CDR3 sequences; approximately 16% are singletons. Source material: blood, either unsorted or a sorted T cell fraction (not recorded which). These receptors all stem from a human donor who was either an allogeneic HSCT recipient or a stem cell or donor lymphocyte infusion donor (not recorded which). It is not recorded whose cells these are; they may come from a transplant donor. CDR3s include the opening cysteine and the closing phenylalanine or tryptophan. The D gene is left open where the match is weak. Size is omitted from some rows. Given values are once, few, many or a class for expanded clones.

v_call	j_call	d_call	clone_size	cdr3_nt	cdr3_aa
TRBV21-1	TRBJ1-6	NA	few	TGTGCCAGCTGTTACTCTTATTCACCCCTCCACTTT	CASCYSYSPLHF
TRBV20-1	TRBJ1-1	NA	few	TGCAGTGCCCTAACAGGGTGGAAGAACACTGAAGCTTTCTTT	CSALTGWKNTEAFF
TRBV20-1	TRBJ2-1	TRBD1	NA	TGCAGTGCTACAGGGGGCGCGTTAAATGAGCAGTTCTTC	CSATGGALNEQFF
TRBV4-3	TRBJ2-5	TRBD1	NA	TGCGCCAGCAGCCAAGATTTCGGGCAGGGGGCCCCTCAAGAGACCCAGTACTTC	CASSQDFGQGAPQETQYF
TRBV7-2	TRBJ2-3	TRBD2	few	TGTGCCAGCAGCCGCAGCGGGGCCAACACAGATACGCAGTATTTT	CASSRSGANTDTQYF
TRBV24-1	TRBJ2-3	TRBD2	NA	TGTGCCACCAGTGATTTGCCTAGCGGGGCAGATACGCAGTATTTT	CATSDLPSGADTQYF
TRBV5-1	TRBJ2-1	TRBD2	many	TGCGCCAGCAGCCCGGGACTAGCGGGAGTTGATGAGCAGTTCTTC	CASSPGLAGVDEQFF
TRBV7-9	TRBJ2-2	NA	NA	TGTGCCAGCAGCCCCCGACAGATGAACACCGGGGAGCTGTTTTTT	CASSPRQMNTGELFF
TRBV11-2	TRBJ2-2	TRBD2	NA	TGTGCCAGCAGCTCCTGGGGGGGGAACACCGGGGAGCTGTTTTTT	CASSSWGGNTGELFF
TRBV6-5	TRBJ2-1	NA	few	TGTGCCAGCAGTTACTCGAGGTTAGGTAGTCTGTTCTTC	CASSYSRLGSLFF
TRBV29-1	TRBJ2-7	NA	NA	TGCAGCGTCGCACAGGGCGGCGAGCAGTACTTC	CSVAQGGEQYF
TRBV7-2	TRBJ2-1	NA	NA	TGTGCCAGCAGCCTAGCGATGGGGCCCCTCAGGGGTGAGCAGTTCTTC	CASSLAMGPLRGEQFF
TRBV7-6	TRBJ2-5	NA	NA	TGTGCCAGCAGCCAGGTTATTTTACAGGAAGAGACCCAGTACTTC	CASSQVILQEETQYF